Below, 2 T cell receptor beta chains from the same sample are listed, as sequenced in a study of CD8+ T cells in alopecia areata. Reverse transcription of extracted RNA yielded cDNA, which provided the sequencing template. Clones were read by immunoSEQ multiplex PCR, and TCRdb kept only the in-frame ones, dropping some. The sample has over 120,000 clones, about 60% seen once. Sequenced material: CD4+ T cells sorted from blood, taken at week 0. The origin of the receptors is a human donor with alopecia areata.

The chain recombines TRBV7-2 with TRBJ1-6; D is ambiguous. There are 15 residues in the CDR3. Trimming stripped 6 bases from V and 9 bases from J, with 18 bases between. CDR1 is SGHTA and CDR2 is FQGNSA in the germline V gene. The CDR3 spells CASSPRPSLGSPLHF. Here the CDR3 DNA reads TGTGCCAGCAGTCCACGACCGTCGTTAGGTTCACCCCTCCACTTT.

The rearrangement links TRBV7-2 to TRBJ1-5; no reliable D call. Germline CDR1 SGHTA, CDR2 FQGNSA. V was cut by 1 base and J by 0 bases, with 10 bases left in between. This CDR3 is built from 16 residues. The CDR3 is CASSLVPQISNQPQHF. The CDR3 DNA reads TGTGCCAGCAGCTTAGTGCCACAGATTAGCAATCAGCCCCAGCATTTT.